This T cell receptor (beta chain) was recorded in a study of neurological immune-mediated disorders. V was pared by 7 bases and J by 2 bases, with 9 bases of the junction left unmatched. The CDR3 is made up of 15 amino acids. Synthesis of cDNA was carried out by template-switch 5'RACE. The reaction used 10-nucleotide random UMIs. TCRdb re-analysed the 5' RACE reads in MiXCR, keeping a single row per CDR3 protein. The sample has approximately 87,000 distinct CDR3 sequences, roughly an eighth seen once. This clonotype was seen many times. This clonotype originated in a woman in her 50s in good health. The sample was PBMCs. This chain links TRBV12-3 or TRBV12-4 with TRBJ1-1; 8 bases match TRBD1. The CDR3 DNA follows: TGTGCCAGCACCCGTAATGGACAGGGTAACACTGAAGCTTTCTTT. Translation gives CASTRNGQGNTEAFF.